What follows describes a single T cell receptor (beta chain). The Seattle patients, enrolled during active infection, were followed longitudinally. Germline CDR1 reads LNHDA; CDR2 reads SQIVND (reference sequence). V was clipped by 2 bases and J by 5 bases; unmatched bases: 2. This CDR3 has 15 amino acids. The data belong to a study of blood T cell repertoires in COVID-19. Study-wide context: Samples of COVID-19 (acute and convalescent) were obtained from the United States, Italy and Spain. In each case, the material was cDNA or gDNA derived from T cells, B-cell-depleted T cells, or PBMCs.

In the source study's methods: By means of reference gene primer amplification, nucleated cell counts were estimated. Clones were sequenced by immunoSEQ multiplex PCR, and TCRdb holds only the in-frame ones, with some missing. The V and J calls and the clone size are those of that table, but D and trimming were determined from the DNA. The profile covers approximately 290,000 clones, with around 82% appearing a single time and around 14% taken by the ten largest. The V call is TRBV19, the J call TRBJ2-3; the match to TRBD2 covers 12 bases. Sample: peripheral blood. The clonotype was recovered from a person in their 70s with COVID-19, enrolled during active disease. This chain's CDR3 is CASSITSGRRDTQYF. In DNA form, the CDR3 reads TGTGCCAGTAGTATAACTAGCGGGAGGAGAGATACGCAGTATTTT.